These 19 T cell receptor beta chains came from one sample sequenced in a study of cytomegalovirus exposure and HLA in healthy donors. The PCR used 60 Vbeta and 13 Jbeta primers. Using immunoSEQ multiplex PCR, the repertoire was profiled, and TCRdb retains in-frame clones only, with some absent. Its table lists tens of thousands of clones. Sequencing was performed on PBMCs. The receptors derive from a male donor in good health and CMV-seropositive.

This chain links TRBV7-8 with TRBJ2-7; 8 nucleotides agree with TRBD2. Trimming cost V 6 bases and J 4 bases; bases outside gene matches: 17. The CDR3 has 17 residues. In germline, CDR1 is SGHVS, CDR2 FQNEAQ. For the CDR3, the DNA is TGTGCCAGCAGGCTTCCGGGGGGTGGACTAGCAGAGTACGAGCAGTACTTC. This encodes CASRLPGGGLAEYEQYF.

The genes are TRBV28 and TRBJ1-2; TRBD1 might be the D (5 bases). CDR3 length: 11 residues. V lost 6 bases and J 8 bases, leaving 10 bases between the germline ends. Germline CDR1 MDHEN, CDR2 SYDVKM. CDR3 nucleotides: TGTGCCAGCAGGGCCGGGGGAGGCTACACCTTC. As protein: CASRAGGGYTF.

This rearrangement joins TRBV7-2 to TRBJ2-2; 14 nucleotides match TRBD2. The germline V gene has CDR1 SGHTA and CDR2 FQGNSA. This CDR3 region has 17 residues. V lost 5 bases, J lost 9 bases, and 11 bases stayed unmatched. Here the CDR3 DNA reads TGTGCCAGCAGCCTGACTAGCGGGGGGGCTGGCAAGCGGGAGCTGTTTTTT. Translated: CASSLTSGGAGKRELFF.

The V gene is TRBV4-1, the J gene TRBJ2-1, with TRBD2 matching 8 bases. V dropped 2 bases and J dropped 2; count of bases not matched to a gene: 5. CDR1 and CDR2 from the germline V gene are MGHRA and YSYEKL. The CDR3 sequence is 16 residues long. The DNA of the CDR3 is TGCGCCAGCAGCCAACTAACTAGCGGACCCTACAATGAGCAGTTCTTC. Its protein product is CASSQLTSGPYNEQFF.

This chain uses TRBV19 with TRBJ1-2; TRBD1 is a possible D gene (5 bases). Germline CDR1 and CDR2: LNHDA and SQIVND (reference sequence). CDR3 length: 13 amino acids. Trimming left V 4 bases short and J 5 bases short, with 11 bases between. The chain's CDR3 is CASSNRSPYGYTF. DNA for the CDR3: TGTGCCAGTAGTAACAGGAGCCCATATGGCTACACCTTC.

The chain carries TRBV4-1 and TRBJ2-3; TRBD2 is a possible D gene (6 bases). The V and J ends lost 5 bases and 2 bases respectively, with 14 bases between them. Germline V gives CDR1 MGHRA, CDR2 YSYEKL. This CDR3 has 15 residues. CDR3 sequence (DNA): TGCGCCAGCAGCGAACAAGGGAGGCACACAGATACGCAGTATTTT. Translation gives CASSEQGRHTDTQYF.

The CDR3: CASIAGTANYEQYF. In DNA, the CDR3 is TGTGCCAGCATCGCCGGGACTGCAAATTACGAGCAGTACTTC. The chain is built from TRBV2 and TRBJ2-7; D might be TRBD2 (6 bases). V lost 7 bases and J lost 4, with 17 bases in between. Germline assignment: CDR1 SNHLY and CDR2 FYNNEI. The CDR3 spans 14 residues.

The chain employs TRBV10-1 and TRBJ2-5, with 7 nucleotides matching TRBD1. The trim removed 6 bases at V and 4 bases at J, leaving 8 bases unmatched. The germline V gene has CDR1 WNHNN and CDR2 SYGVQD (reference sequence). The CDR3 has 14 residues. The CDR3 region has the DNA TGCGCCAGCAGCAAAACAGGGGAACGAGAGACCCAGTACTTC. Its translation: CASSKTGERETQYF.

CDR3 protein: CASSQDRSTSGGTDTQYF. CDR3 bases: TGCGCCAGCAGCCAAGATAGGTCGACTAGCGGGGGCACAGATACGCAGTATTTT. This chain joins TRBV4-1 and TRBJ2-3; 11 nucleotides agree with TRBD2. Germline CDR1 is MGHRA and CDR2 is YSYEKL. After removal of 0 bases from V and 1 base from J, the junction contained 6 bases not matched to a gene. CDR3 length: 18 residues.

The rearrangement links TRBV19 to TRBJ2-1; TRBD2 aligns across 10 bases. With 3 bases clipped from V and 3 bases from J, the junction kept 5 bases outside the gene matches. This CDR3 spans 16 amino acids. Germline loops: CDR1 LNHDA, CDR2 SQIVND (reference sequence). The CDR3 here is CASSISSGGHYNEQFF. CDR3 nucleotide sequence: TGTGCCAGTAGTATCTCTAGCGGGGGCCACTACAATGAGCAGTTCTTC. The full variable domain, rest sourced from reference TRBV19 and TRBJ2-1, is DGGITQSPKYLFRKEGQNVTLSCEQNLNHDAMYWYRQDPGQGLRLIYYSQIVNDFQKGDIAEGYSVSREKKESFPLTVTSAQKNPTAFYLCASSISSGGHYNEQFFGPGTRLTVL.

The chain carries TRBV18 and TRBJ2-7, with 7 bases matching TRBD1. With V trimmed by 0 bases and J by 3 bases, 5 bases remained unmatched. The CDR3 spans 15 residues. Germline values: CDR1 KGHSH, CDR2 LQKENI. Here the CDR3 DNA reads TGTGCCAGCTCACCACCCCGACAGGGAGACTACGAGCAGTACTTC. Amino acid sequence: CASSPPRQGDYEQYF.

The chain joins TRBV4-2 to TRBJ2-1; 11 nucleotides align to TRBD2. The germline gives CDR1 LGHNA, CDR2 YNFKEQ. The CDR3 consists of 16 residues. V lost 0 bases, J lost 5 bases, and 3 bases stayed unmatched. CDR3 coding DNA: TGTGCCAGCAGCCAAGAAGGGACTAGCGGCGACAATGAGCAGTTCTTC. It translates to CASSQEGTSGDNEQFF.

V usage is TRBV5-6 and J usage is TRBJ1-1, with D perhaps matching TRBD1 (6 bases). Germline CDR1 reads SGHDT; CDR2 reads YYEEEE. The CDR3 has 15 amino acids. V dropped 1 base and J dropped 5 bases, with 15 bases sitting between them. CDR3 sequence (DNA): TGTGCCAGCAGCTTGATGGACAGCCAGCTGACTGAAGCTTTCTTT. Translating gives CASSLMDSQLTEAFF.

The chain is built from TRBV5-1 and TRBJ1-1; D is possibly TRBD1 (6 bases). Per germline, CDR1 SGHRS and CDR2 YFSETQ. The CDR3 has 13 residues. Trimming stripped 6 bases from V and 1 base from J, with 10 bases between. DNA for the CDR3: TGCGCCAGCACCCGGGACACGAACACTGAAGCTTTCTTT. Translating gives CASTRDTNTEAFF.

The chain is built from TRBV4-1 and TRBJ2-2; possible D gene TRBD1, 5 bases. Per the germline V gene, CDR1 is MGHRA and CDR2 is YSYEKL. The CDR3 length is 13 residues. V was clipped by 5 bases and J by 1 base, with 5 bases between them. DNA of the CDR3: TGCGCCAGCAGCGACAGGAACACCGGGGAGCTGTTTTTT. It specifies CASSDRNTGELFF.

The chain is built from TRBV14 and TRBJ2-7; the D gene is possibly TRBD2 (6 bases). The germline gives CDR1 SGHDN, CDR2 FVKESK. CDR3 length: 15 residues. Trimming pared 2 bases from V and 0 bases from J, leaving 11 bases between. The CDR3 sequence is CASSQRYGSSYEQYF. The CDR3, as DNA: TGTGCCAGCAGCCAACGGTACGGGAGCTCCTACGAGCAGTACTTC.

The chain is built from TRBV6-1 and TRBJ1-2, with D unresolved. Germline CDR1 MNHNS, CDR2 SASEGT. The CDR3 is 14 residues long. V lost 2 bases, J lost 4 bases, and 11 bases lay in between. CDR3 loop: CASSESGYTYGYTF. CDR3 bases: TGTGCCAGCAGTGAATCGGGATATACCTATGGCTACACCTTC.

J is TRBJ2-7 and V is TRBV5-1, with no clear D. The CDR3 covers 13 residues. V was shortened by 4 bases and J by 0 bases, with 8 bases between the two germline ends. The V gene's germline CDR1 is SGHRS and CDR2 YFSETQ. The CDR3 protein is CASSPGISYEQYF. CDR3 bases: TGCGCCAGCAGCCCAGGAATCTCCTACGAGCAGTACTTC.

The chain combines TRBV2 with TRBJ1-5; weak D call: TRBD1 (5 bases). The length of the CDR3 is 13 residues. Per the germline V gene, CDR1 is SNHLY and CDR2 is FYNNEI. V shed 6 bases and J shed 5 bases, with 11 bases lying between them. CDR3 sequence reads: CASSGQPHQPQHF. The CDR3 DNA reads TGTGCCAGCAGCGGACAACCGCATCAGCCCCAGCATTTT.